One sample yielded the 3 T cell receptor beta chains listed below, sequenced in a study of T cells in Graves' hyperthyroidism and ophthalmopathy. TCR beta CDR3 regions were amplified from RNA. The HTBI primer set served for first-round RT-PCR of the TCR CDR3. TCRdb re-derived calls from the multiplex PCR reads in MiXCR, one entry per CDR3 protein. The data hold hundreds of thousands of distinct CDR3 sequences, with more than 20% observed a single time. The source material was blood. The receptors were sampled from a man aged 30 to 45 with Graves' ophthalmopathy.

The V call is TRBV4-3, the J call TRBJ1-4; 7 nucleotides line up with TRBD1. Germline CDR1 and CDR2: LGHNA and YSLEER. V lost 0 bases and J lost 12; bases outside the gene matches: 7. The CDR3 runs 14 residues. The CDR3 sequence is CASSQEDRPRELFF. DNA for the CDR3: TGCGCCAGCAGCCAAGAGGACAGGCCTCGGGAACTGTTTTTT.

Many counts were recorded for this clonotype. The gene calls are TRBV18 and TRBJ2-3, with TRBD2 matching 7 bases. CDR1 is KGHSH, CDR2 LQKENI, per germline. J lost 4 bases, V lost 2 bases, and 3 bases had no gene match. The CDR3 loop spans 14 amino acids. The CDR3 DNA reads as TGTGCCAGCTCACCAGGACTAGAGGCAGATACGCAGTATTTT. The encoded protein is CASSPGLEADTQYF.

The V and J genes are TRBV28 and TRBJ2-3, with 9 nucleotides matching TRBD2. CDR3 size: 17 residues. V was pared by 6 bases and J by 0 bases, with 10 bases of the junction left unmatched. Germline V gene lookup returns CDR1 MDHEN and CDR2 SYDVKM. CDR3 bases: TGTGCCAGCAGACCCACTCTCGGGACTAGCAGCACAGATACGCAGTATTTT. Translated, it gives CASRPTLGTSSTDTQYF.